This is a list of T cell receptor beta chains from one sample in a study of early stage breast cancer tumors. Repertoires were generated with immunoSEQ multiplex PCR, while TCRdb's copy carries only in-frame clones and drops some. The sample consists of 9,000 to 9,500 clones, 71% of them appearing once. The sequenced sample consisted of normal breast tissue next to the tumor. All receptors derive from a person aged 55 to 75 with breast cancer. CDR3s include the opening cysteine and the closing phenylalanine or tryptophan. Size values are once, few and many counts, or a class for expanded clones, and some rows have none.

len,v_gene,abundance,j_gene,CDR3aa
16,TRBV6-5,few,TRBJ2-7,CASSYSSGDRGHEQYF
17,TRBV28,.,TRBJ1-3,CASSLSIPGGSGNTIYF
16,TRBV9,.,TRBJ2-7,CASSVGLGAGVHEQYF
14,TRBV18,.,TRBJ1-2,CASSPTTIGYGYTF
16,TRBV19,.,TRBJ2-2,CASSWTSGSNTGELFF
11,TRBV11-2,once,TRBJ2-5,CASSFGQTQYF
14,TRBV5-6,few,TRBJ1-4,CASSRPTGGGKLFF
15,TRBV9,.,TRBJ1-2,CASSVEGQGLYGYTF
13,TRBV12-5,medium-sized,TRBJ1-5,CASGWVRNQPQHF
11,TRBV11-2,.,TRBJ2-1,CASSFSNEQFF
16,TRBV27,.,TRBJ2-7,CASSPNSGLAGAEQYF
15,TRBV19,.,TRBJ1-2,CASRSQLSSKYGYTF
14,TRBV19,few,TRBJ1-2,CASKEVTANYGYTF
11,TRBV27,.,TRBJ1-1,CASRSYTEAFF
14,TRBV11-3,.,TRBJ2-7,CASSLGQGAYEQYF
12,TRBV2,.,TRBJ2-7,CASSELGDEQYF
14,TRBV4-2,few,TRBJ1-4,CASMFGQGNEKLFF
15,TRBV9,once,TRBJ2-7,CASSARSGSRNEQYF
14,TRBV7-2,.,TRBJ1-2,CASSQDRGQRGYTF
14,TRBV5-6,.,TRBJ2-7,CASRGQGALYEQYF
13,TRBV5-1,few,TRBJ1-1,CASSFGANTEAFF
14,TRBV19,.,TRBJ2-1,CATKQGAFYNEQFF
14,TRBV28,.,TRBJ1-3,CASSPGQMIHTIYF
13,TRBV18,.,TRBJ1-1,CASSPETSPEAFF
17,TRBV12-5,.,TRBJ1-1,CASGLALLNRVPTEAFF
14,TRBV28,.,TRBJ2-1,CASTAGDPYNEQFF
15,TRBV28,.,TRBJ1-5,CASRNQGLSTRPQHF
12,TRBV30,.,TRBJ1-2,CACGQGKYGYTF
15,TRBV28,.,TRBJ1-5,CASGYRGRGNQPQHF
14,TRBV27,.,TRBJ1-2,CASSRQGADYGYTF
14,TRBV5-1,once,TRBJ1-1,CASSWTGLGSEAFF
14,TRBV18,.,TRBJ1-3,CASSPVSSGNTIYF
14,TRBV6-5,.,TRBJ2-7,CASSYHASGSEQYF
12,TRBV28,.,TRBJ2-3,CASRSPADTQYF
15,TRBV19,.,TRBJ2-1,CASSIGSGGYNEQFF
13,TRBV2,.,TRBJ2-1,CASSMDYHNEQFF
14,TRBV9,.,TRBJ2-5,CASSASTGQETQYF
15,TRBV30,.,TRBJ1-5,CAWSRGTHLEGPQHF
17,TRBV10-3,.,TRBJ2-3,CAISRTSGRGGSDTQYF
16,TRBV7-9,.,TRBJ2-7,CASTPGQGLGSYEQYF
15,TRBV7-9,.,TRBJ1-2,CASSLTNAPNYGYTF